These 30 T cell receptor beta chains were all obtained from the same sample, sequenced in a study of blood T cell repertoires in COVID-19. Clones were read by immunoSEQ multiplex PCR, and TCRdb kept only the in-frame ones, dropping some. Among about 130,000 clones listed, more than 75% were seen once. The source material was peripheral blood. The receptors shown here come from a man aged 60 to 69 with COVID-19, enrolled during active disease.

The chain is built from TRBV7-8 and TRBJ2-7; 14 bases are a match to TRBD2. Germline V gene sequence: CDR1 SGHVS, CDR2 FQNEAQ. This CDR3 contains 16 residues. The ends lost 4 bases at V and 6 bases at J; junction bases unmatched: 8. The CDR3 sequence: CASSSLSGTSGSEQYF. CDR3 DNA sequence: TGTGCCAGCAGCTCTCTTTCCGGGACTAGCGGGAGCGAGCAGTACTTC. Full variable domain (rest looked up from reference TRBV7-8 and TRBJ2-7): GAGVSQSPRYKVAKRGQDVALRCDPISGHVSLFWYQQALGQGPEFLTYFQNEAQLDKSGLPSDRFFAERPEGSVSTLKIQRTQQEDSAVYLCASSSLSGTSGSEQYFGPGTRLTVT.

The V call is TRBV5-1, the J call TRBJ1-3; TRBD1 matches at 11 bases. The germline gives CDR1 SGHRS, CDR2 YFSETQ. Trimming at V came to 4 bases and at J to 6 bases, leaving 6 bases not matched to a gene. The CDR3 is 15 residues long. Here the CDR3 reads CASSQRTGGENTIYF. CDR3 bases: TGCGCCAGCAGCCAACGGACAGGGGGCGAAAACACCATATATTTT.

This chain's CDR3 is CASTLGGTEAFF. The CDR3 DNA reads as TGTGCCAGCACCCTGGGGGGCACTGAAGCTTTCTTT. The rearrangement links TRBV7-9 to TRBJ1-1, with a tentative D call TRBD1 (5 bases). The CDR3 sequence is 12 residues long. CDR1 SEHNR and CDR2 FQNEAQ come from the germline V gene (reference sequence). The ends were cut back, 7 bases at V and 4 bases at J, with 10 bases in the middle.

This clone was counted only a few times. The chain is built from TRBV9 and TRBJ2-1; TRBD2 matches 12 bases. Trimming removed 2 bases from V and 3 bases from J; junction bases left unmatched: 3. CDR3 length: 16 residues. CDR1 SGDLS and CDR2 YYNGEE come from the germline V gene. The CDR3 reads CASSVTSGSGYNEQFF. The CDR3 bases are TGTGCCAGCAGCGTGACTAGCGGGAGTGGCTACAATGAGCAGTTCTTC.

The chain is built from TRBV11-2 and TRBJ2-7; 12 positions agree with TRBD2. This CDR3 has 15 residues. With V trimmed by 5 bases and J by 4 bases, 6 bases remained unmatched. Germline V CDR1 and CDR2: SGHAT, FQNNGV. CDR3: CASSQMTSGSYEQYF. The CDR3 coding sequence is TGTGCCAGCAGCCAAATGACTAGCGGGAGTTACGAGCAGTACTTC.

The chain recombines TRBV6-2 or TRBV6-3 with TRBJ2-2, with D tentatively TRBD2 (7 bases). Trimming removed 4 bases at V and 7 bases at J, with 13 bases between. The CDR3 has 14 amino acids. Germline CDR1 is MNHEY and CDR2 is SVGEGT. The CDR3 sequence is CASSSGGSGGELFF. CDR3 DNA sequence: TGTGCCAGCAGTTCGGGGGGCTCGGGCGGGGAGCTGTTTTTT.

This chain connects TRBV5-1 to TRBJ2-2, with 8 positions matching TRBD1. Germline trimming cut 4 bases from V and 7 bases from J; bases unmatched to any gene: 9. CDR1 and CDR2 (germline): SGHRS, YFSETQ. This CDR3 has 15 amino acids. The chain's CDR3 is CASSVSGQVFGELFF. The DNA of the CDR3 is TGCGCCAGCAGCGTCTCGGGACAGGTGTTCGGGGAGCTGTTTTTT.

This rearrangement joins TRBV7-3 to TRBJ1-1, with D possibly matching TRBD1 (6 bases). The CDR3 totals 12 residues. Germline V gene data show CDR1 as SGHTA and CDR2 as FQGTGA. Trimming took 8 bases from V and 8 from J, leaving 15 bases between them. CDR3 in DNA: TGTGCCAGCCCCGAGGGGGAGCACGAAGCTTTCTTT. Translated, it gives CASPEGEHEAFF. Together with reference TRBV7-3 and TRBJ1-1, the CDR3 gives the full variable domain: GAGVSQTPSNKVTEKGKYVELRCDPISGHTALYWYRQSLGQGPEFLIYFQGTGAADDSGLPNDRFFAVRPEGSVSTLKIQRTERGDSAVYLCASPEGEHEAFFGQGTRLTVV.

V usage is TRBV6-5 and J usage is TRBJ2-1; 7 bases agree with TRBD2. V was clipped by 8 bases and J by 6 bases; unmatched bases: 4. The CDR3 consists of 12 residues. Germline lookup yields CDR1 MNHEY and CDR2 SVGAGI. The CDR3 loop reads CASWASGNEQFF. The CDR3 DNA sequence: TGTGCCAGCTGGGCTAGCGGCAATGAGCAGTTCTTC.

This chain uses TRBV11-3 with TRBJ2-7, with D tentatively TRBD1 (5 bases). The germline V gene encodes CDR1 SGHNT and CDR2 YENEEA. The CDR3 has 13 amino acids. Trimming left V 5 bases short and J 0 bases short, with 8 bases between. CDR3 protein: CASSPTDSYEQYF. CDR3 nucleotides: TGTGCCAGCAGCCCGACAGACTCCTACGAGCAGTACTTC.

The gene calls are TRBV11-2 and TRBJ1-2, with 8 bases matching TRBD1. The CDR3 has 16 residues. V shed 5 bases, J shed 4 bases, and the junction held 12 bases outside the gene matches. Germline V gene sequence: CDR1 SGHAT, CDR2 FQNNGV. Here the CDR3 DNA reads TGTGCCAGCAGCCACAGGGGGGTAGGGTTTAGCTATGGCTACACCTTC. It specifies CASSHRGVGFSYGYTF.

The J gene is TRBJ2-5, the V gene TRBV14; D is unresolved. The CDR3 length is 12 residues. Trimming took off 1 base at V and 4 bases at J, with 4 bases between the two ends. Germline V gene lookup returns CDR1 SGHDN and CDR2 FVKESK. Here the CDR3 reads CASSQVRETQYF. As DNA, the CDR3 is TGTGCCAGCAGCCAAGTTCGAGAGACCCAGTACTTC.

The V call is TRBV2, the J call TRBJ2-7; D not certain. The CDR3 totals 11 residues. Looked up from germline, CDR1 is SNHLY and CDR2 is FYNNEI. The ends were cut back, 7 bases at V and 6 bases at J, with 10 bases in the middle. The CDR3 loop reads CASKLSTEQYF. For the CDR3, the DNA is TGTGCCAGCAAGCTATCCACCGAGCAGTACTTC.

The chain has TRBV11-2 and TRBJ1-5; D is unresolved. The CDR3 has 16 amino acids. The V gene lost 4 bases and the J gene lost 0 bases, with 13 bases spanning the gap. Germline V gene data show CDR1 as SGHAT and CDR2 as FQNNGV. The CDR3 nucleotides read TGTGCCAGCAGCTCCCCGTTCGGGATTAGCAATCAGCCCCAGCATTTT. It yields the protein CASSSPFGISNQPQHF.

This chain connects TRBV4-2 to TRBJ2-3; 9 bases agree with TRBD2. V gave up 0 bases and J gave up 7 bases; unmatched junction bases: 11. The CDR3 extends over 17 amino acids. CDR1 is LGHNA and CDR2 is YNFKEQ in the germline V gene. In nucleotides, the CDR3 is TGTGCCAGCAGCCAAGAGGCTCAAGCGGGAGGTGGTTATACGCAGTATTTT. Protein: CASSQEAQAGGGYTQYF.

This chain uses TRBV7-8 with TRBJ2-2, with D possibly being TRBD2 (5 bases). The germline CDR1 and CDR2 sequences are SGHVS and FQNEAQ. V was cut by 5 bases and J by 5 bases, with 9 bases left in between. The CDR3 is made up of 13 amino acids. CDR3 protein: CASSPTGTGELFF. CDR3 in DNA: TGTGCCAGCAGCCCGACGGGGACCGGGGAGCTGTTTTTT. The full variable domain, completed using reference TRBV7-8 and TRBJ2-2, is GAGVSQSPRYKVAKRGQDVALRCDPISGHVSLFWYQQALGQGPEFLTYFQNEAQLDKSGLPSDRFFAERPEGSVSTLKIQRTQQEDSAVYLCASSPTGTGELFFGEGSRLTVL.

This clone was seen repeatedly, ten times or more. The rearrangement uses TRBV5-1 and TRBJ2-6, with D uncertain. Deletions cut 0 bases from V and 0 bases from J, with 10 bases between. CDR1 and CDR2 (germline): SGHRS, YFSETQ. The CDR3 is 17 amino acids. CDR3 in amino acids: CASSLGAPSSGANVLTF. CDR3 coding DNA: TGCGCCAGCAGCTTGGGGGCCCCATCCTCTGGGGCCAACGTCCTGACTTTC.

The chain's CDR3 is CASSGLAGDSYEQYF. The CDR3 DNA sequence: TGCGCCAGCAGTGGACTAGCGGGAGATAGCTACGAGCAGTACTTC. The rearrangement links TRBV10-1 to TRBJ2-7; the match to TRBD2 covers 12 bases. The CDR3 length is 15 residues. Germline lookup yields CDR1 WNHNN and CDR2 SYGVQD (reference sequence). Trimming at V came to 4 bases and at J to 3 bases, leaving 4 bases not matched to a gene.

The chain is built from TRBV19 and TRBJ2-7; 13 bases line up with TRBD2. Germline V gene sequence: CDR1 LNHDA, CDR2 SQIVND (reference sequence). The CDR3 spans 14 residues. Trimming cost V 8 bases and J 9 bases; bases outside gene matches: 10. For the CDR3, the DNA is TGTGCCAGTCGCCAGGGGACTAGCGGGAAGGGGCAGTACTTC. Translated: CASRQGTSGKGQYF.

The rearrangement joins TRBV12-3 or TRBV12-4 to TRBJ2-7; 10 bases agree with TRBD2. After removal of 7 bases from V and 1 base from J, the junction contained 1 base not matched to a gene. The CDR3 covers 13 residues. The CDR3: CASTLAGSYEQYF. The CDR3 DNA sequence: TGTGCCAGCACACTAGCGGGGTCCTACGAGCAGTACTTC.

The chain uses TRBV19 and TRBJ1-1; 9 bases map to TRBD1. V was clipped by 6 bases and J by 7 bases; unmatched bases: 9. The germline V gene has CDR1 LNHDA and CDR2 SQIVND (reference sequence). There are 14 residues in the CDR3. The CDR3 DNA follows: TGTGCCAGTAGATGGTCGGGACAGGGTGGTGAAGCTTTCTTT. Protein product: CASRWSGQGGEAFF.

This chain links TRBV4-1 with TRBJ2-7, with D perhaps matching TRBD1 (6 bases). The CDR3 covers 16 residues. Germline CDR1 and CDR2: MGHRA and YSYEKL. Trimming left V 4 bases short and J 2 bases short, with 18 bases between. This CDR3 reads CASSPREKGVTYEQYF. The CDR3 bases are TGCGCCAGCAGCCCCCGCGAGAAGGGGGTCACCTACGAGCAGTACTTC.

This clone was observed a few times. This chain links TRBV3-1 (or the pseudogene TRBV3-2) with TRBJ1-2; possible D gene TRBD1, 6 bases. V shed 0 bases and J shed 4 bases, with 24 bases lying between them. CDR1 is LGHDT and CDR2 is YNNKEL in the germline V gene (reference sequence). This CDR3 spans 19 amino acids. The DNA for the CDR3 is TGTGCCAGCAGCCAAGATCCACATGGGGTGGGGGCCCAAATCTATGGCTACACCTTC. This sequence encodes CASSQDPHGVGAQIYGYTF.

The genes are TRBV29-1 and TRBJ1-1, with 7 bases matching TRBD1. Looked up from germline, CDR1 is SQVTM and CDR2 is ANQGSEA. This CDR3 is built from 13 residues. V lost 0 bases to trimming and J lost 8 bases; unmatched junction nucleotides: 6. CDR3 bases: TGCAGCGTTGAAGACCCCTTCAGGGGGGAAGCTTTCTTT. It is translated as CSVEDPFRGEAFF.

V and J are TRBV6-2 or TRBV6-3 and TRBJ2-3; 12 bases map to TRBD2. J was trimmed by 0 bases and V by 6 bases; bases with no gene match: 19. The CDR3 has 21 amino acids. CDR1 and CDR2 from the germline V gene are MNHEY and SVGEGT. CDR3 in amino acids: CASSTFTFLAGGRISTDTQYF. The CDR3 region has the DNA TGTGCCAGCAGCACCTTCACATTTCTAGCGGGAGGGCGGATTAGCACAGATACGCAGTATTTT.

The chain carries TRBV5-6 and TRBJ2-2; TRBD1 might be the D (5 bases). Germline V lookup: CDR1 SGHDT, CDR2 YYEEEE. The CDR3 contains 14 residues. Trimming stripped 0 bases from V and 6 bases from J, with 9 bases between. In DNA, the CDR3 is TGTGCCAGCAGCTTGGAGGGGTTTGCCGGGGAGCTGTTTTTT. Residues: CASSLEGFAGELFF.

As to this clone: Additional DNA sequences in this sample encode the identical CDR3. This rearrangement joins TRBV11-3 to TRBJ1-1, with TRBD1 identical over 8 bases. From germline, CDR1 is SGHNT and CDR2 YENEEA. CDR3 length: 13 amino acids. V was clipped by 5 bases and J by 7 bases; unmatched bases: 6. The CDR3: CASSLGQGGEAFF. The CDR3 DNA sequence: TGTGCCAGCAGCCTAGGACAGGGAGGTGAAGCTTTCTTT. The whole variable domain, remainder taken from reference TRBV11-3 and TRBJ1-1, is EAGVVQSPRYKIIEKKQPVAFWCNPISGHNTLYWYLQNLGQGPELLIRYENEEAVDDSQLPKDRFSAERLKGVDSTLKIQPAELGDSAVYLCASSLGQGGEAFFGQGTRLTVV.

The V and J genes are TRBV6-5 and TRBJ1-2, with D perhaps TRBD1 (6 bases). Germline V gives CDR1 MNHEY, CDR2 SVGAGI. The CDR3 covers 13 residues. V was pared by 4 bases and J by 7 bases, with 13 bases between. CDR3 amino acids: CASSSTGWVGYTF. Here the CDR3 DNA reads TGTGCCAGCAGTTCAACAGGGTGGGTTGGCTACACCTTC.

The V and J genes are TRBV6-4 and TRBJ2-5, with 8 bases fitting TRBD1. The CDR3 is 15 amino acids. V was clipped by 5 bases and J by 4 bases; unmatched bases: 9. Germline CDR1 MRHNA, CDR2 SNTAGT. CDR3: CASSLGGQGGETQYF. In nucleotides, the CDR3 is TGTGCCAGCAGTCTGGGTGGACAGGGCGGAGAGACCCAGTACTTC.

The gene calls are TRBV24-1 and TRBJ2-7, with D unclear. Looked up from germline, CDR1 is KGHDR and CDR2 is SFDVKD. V lost 3 bases and J lost 0, with 5 bases in between. The CDR3 has 13 amino acids. The CDR3 spells CATSDRLSYEQYF. The CDR3 DNA reads as TGTGCCACCAGTGATCGACTCTCCTACGAGCAGTACTTC.